The rows below give T cell receptor beta chains drawn from one sample of a study of lymphopenia after photon versus proton radiotherapy. This table comes from immunoSEQ multiplex PCR, and its TCRdb copy is limited to in-frame clones, with some not included. The sample records roughly 30,000 clones, about nine tenths being singletons. The starting material was peripheral blood, obtained from a patient treated with proton-based radiotherapy. The receptors derive from a woman between 55 and 75 years old with cholangiocarcinoma. Some clones in this sample may be carry-over from other donors' samples. Each CDR3 is given with its conserved first and last residue. D genes are given only for firm matches. Clone size is given for some rows only: seen once, a few or many times, or a class if the clone is expanded.

v_call	d_call	j_call	clone_size	cdr3_nt	cdr3_aa
TRBV4-1	TRBD1	TRBJ2-1	NA	TGCGCCAGCAGCCAAGATGGGGGGACAGGGTTGAATGAGCAGTTCTTC	CASSQDGGTGLNEQFF
TRBV27	NA	TRBJ1-5	NA	TGTGCCAGCAGTTTCACCGCCTCCACAGGTTCACCCCAGCATTTT	CASSFTASTGSPQHF
TRBV4-1	NA	TRBJ1-1	NA	TGCGCCAGCAGCCAAAGTACGGTGCTGAACACTGAAGCTTTCTTT	CASSQSTVLNTEAFF
TRBV6-6	TRBD1	TRBJ1-3	NA	TGTGCCGGATCACAGGGGTCGCCTGGAAACACCATATATTTT	CAGSQGSPGNTIYF
TRBV9	TRBD2	TRBJ2-1	NA	TGTGCCAGCAGCGAAGGGACTAGCGTCTACAATGAGCAGTTCTTC	CASSEGTSVYNEQFF
TRBV7-2	TRBD2	TRBJ2-3	NA	TGTGCCAGCAGCTTAGCTAGCGGGACAGATACGCAGTATTTT	CASSLASGTDTQYF
TRBV6-6	NA	TRBJ2-7	NA	TGTGCCAGCAGTTACTCGCTAGGCGGCAACTACGAGCAGTACTTC	CASSYSLGGNYEQYF
TRBV19	TRBD2	TRBJ2-1	NA	TGTGCCAGTAGAACACGGGCACTTAGCGGGGCCAATGAGCAGTTCTTC	CASRTRALSGANEQFF
TRBV6-5	NA	TRBJ2-5	NA	TGTGCCAGCAGCTCCCCCGCGGGGACCCAGTACTTC	CASSSPAGTQYF
TRBV19	NA	TRBJ1-2	NA	TGTGCCAGTAGTAGCACCTGGGCCAACTATGGCTACACCTTC	CASSSTWANYGYTF
TRBV19	NA	TRBJ2-3	NA	TGTGCCAGTAGTATTGGCAGGATGGGATCAGATACGCAGTATTTT	CASSIGRMGSDTQYF
TRBV5-4	TRBD1	TRBJ2-1	NA	TGTGCCAGCAGCCTAGGACAGGGAGCCTACAATGAGCAGTTCTTC	CASSLGQGAYNEQFF
TRBV30	NA	TRBJ1-2	NA	TGTGCCTGGAGCGCAGGGGATGGCTACACCTTC	CAWSAGDGYTF
TRBV2	NA	TRBJ2-7	NA	TGTGCCAGCACGTACACCTCCCTCGAGCAGTACTTC	CASTYTSLEQYF
TRBV15	TRBD1	TRBJ2-7	NA	TGTGCCACCAGCTCACGGGACAGGACCTACGAGCAGTACTTC	CATSSRDRTYEQYF
TRBV4-1	TRBD1	TRBJ2-6	NA	TGCGCCAGCAGCCAGCTACAGGGGTTGAGTTCTGGGGCCAACGTCCTGACTTTC	CASSQLQGLSSGANVLTF
TRBV5-1	TRBD2	TRBJ2-7	NA	TGCGCCAGCAACAACCTGGCGGGGGACGAGCAGTACTTC	CASNNLAGDEQYF
TRBV27	NA	TRBJ2-3	NA	TGTGCCAGCAGTTCCACAGATACGCAGTATTTT	CASSSTDTQYF
TRBV5-1	NA	TRBJ1-5	NA	TGCGCCAGCAGCTTGGTGAGGGGTCGGCGCAATCAGCCCCAGCATTTT	CASSLVRGRRNQPQHF
TRBV14	TRBD2	TRBJ2-5	NA	TGTGCCAGCAGCCAAGTCGGGAGGGCCTGGGAGACCCAGTACTTC	CASSQVGRAWETQYF
TRBV4-2	TRBD2	TRBJ2-7	NA	TGTGCCAGCAGCCAGGCAGCGGGAGTAGGTTACGAGCAGTACTTC	CASSQAAGVGYEQYF
TRBV5-6	NA	TRBJ2-7	NA	TGTGCCAGCAGCCCCCTGTCCCTAGACGAGCAGTACTTC	CASSPLSLDEQYF
TRBV27	NA	TRBJ1-6	NA	TGTGCCAGCAGTCTGACGGGAGTTAGGGTCACCCTCCACTTT	CASSLTGVRVTLHF
TRBV6-5	NA	TRBJ2-7	NA	TGTGCCAGCAGGTACCAGGGTTCCAACGAGCAGTACTTC	CASRYQGSNEQYF
TRBV7-8	NA	TRBJ1-5	NA	TGTGCCAGCAGCTTACGGGGGTTGGAGCAGCCCCAGCATTTT	CASSLRGLEQPQHF
TRBV15	TRBD1	TRBJ1-5	medium-sized	TGTGCCACCAGCACCGGGACAGGGAATAGCAATCAGCCCCAGCATTTT	CATSTGTGNSNQPQHF
TRBV5-1	NA	TRBJ2-7	NA	TGCGCCAGCGCACCCTCGGGGGCCTCCTACGAGCAGTACTTC	CASAPSGASYEQYF
TRBV6-6	NA	TRBJ2-5	NA	TGTGCCAGCAGTTACTCGGGGCGGCAGCAAGAGACCCAGTACTTC	CASSYSGRQQETQYF
TRBV19	NA	TRBJ1-2	NA	TGTGCCAGTAGTATCCGACATTGGGGGAACTATGGCTACACCTTC	CASSIRHWGNYGYTF
TRBV11-3	NA	TRBJ1-2	NA	TGTGCCAGCAGCGAGCCGGGGAGACGGAACTATGGCTACACCTTC	CASSEPGRRNYGYTF
TRBV30	TRBD1	TRBJ1-1	NA	TGTGCCTGGAGACCGAAAGGACAGGCCGAGAGGCGAGCTTTCTTT	CAWRPKGQAERRAFF
TRBV19	NA	TRBJ1-1	NA	TGTGCCAGTAGGGACAGGAACACTGAAGCTTTCTTT	CASRDRNTEAFF
TRBV7-6	TRBD2	TRBJ2-1	once	TGTGCCAGCAGCGCGACTAGCGGGAGGCAAACCTACAATGAGCAGTTCTTC	CASSATSGRQTYNEQFF
TRBV13	NA	TRBJ1-1	NA	TGTGCCAGCAGCCCCAATCCAGGAAGGAACACTGAAGCTTTCTTT	CASSPNPGRNTEAFF
TRBV5-4	NA	TRBJ1-1	once	TGTGCCAGCAGCTCAACAGGGTTTGAAGCTTTCTTT	CASSSTGFEAFF
TRBV6-1	TRBD1	TRBJ1-1	medium-sized	TGTGCCAGCATACAGGGGCCTGGAGCTTTCTTT	CASIQGPGAFF
TRBV9	NA	TRBJ1-2	few	TGTGCCAGCAGCGCCCTAGAGGGGCCTGGCTACACCTTC	CASSALEGPGYTF
TRBV7-9	NA	TRBJ1-4	NA	TGTGCCAGCAGCCCCCTGGGAAAGATAATGTTTTTT	CASSPLGKIMFF
TRBV2	TRBD2	TRBJ2-4	NA	TGTGCCAGCAGTGACCAGCGGGGGGGAAAAAACATTCAGTACTTC	CASSDQRGGKNIQYF
TRBV19	NA	TRBJ2-7	NA	TGTGCCAGCCAGGACGATTCCTACGAGCAGTACTTC	CASQDDSYEQYF
TRBV15	NA	TRBJ2-3	few	TGTGCCACCAGCACCCCCTCTTCCGCAACAGATACGCAGTATTTT	CATSTPSSATDTQYF
TRBV29-1	NA	TRBJ2-5	NA	TGCAGCGCTCCGGGACAATCCCAAGAGACCCAGTACTTC	CSAPGQSQETQYF
TRBV9	TRBD2	TRBJ2-3	once	TGTGCCAGCAGCTCCCGGCTAGCGGGGACTTCCACAGATACGCAGTATTTT	CASSSRLAGTSTDTQYF
TRBV7-2	TRBD2	TRBJ2-5	few	TGTGCCAGCGGACGAGCGGGGGGGCGGGAGACCCAGTACTTC	CASGRAGGRETQYF
TRBV2	NA	TRBJ1-2	few	TGTGCCAGCAGTGAAGCGCTTCGACGGTACTATGGCTACACCTTC	CASSEALRRYYGYTF
TRBV10-3	TRBD1	TRBJ2-7	NA	TGTGCCATCAGTGAGTCTGATCGGACAGGGGGCTACGAGCAGTACTTC	CAISESDRTGGYEQYF
TRBV19	NA	TRBJ1-6	NA	TGTGCCAGTAGCACGGGTGGGGCGCGTTCACCCCTCCACTTT	CASSTGGARSPLHF
TRBV29-1	TRBD1	TRBJ2-2	few	TGCAGCGTCCGGACAGGGCGTTTCACCGGGGAGCTGTTTTTT	CSVRTGRFTGELFF
TRBV7-8	NA	TRBJ1-3	NA	TGTGCCAGCAGCTTAGCGGGGGAGGACTCTGGAAACACCATATATTTT	CASSLAGEDSGNTIYF
TRBV6-6	NA	TRBJ1-4	NA	TGTGCCGGAGGGGTGGGAGGATCAAATGAAAAACTGTTTTTT	CAGGVGGSNEKLFF
TRBV7-8	TRBD1	TRBJ1-5	NA	TGTGCCAGCAGTATACAGGGGAGCCAGCCCCAGCATTTT	CASSIQGSQPQHF
TRBV18	TRBD1	TRBJ2-7	NA	TGTGCCAGCTCACAAAGGACAGGGAGCTCCTACGAGCAGTACTTC	CASSQRTGSSYEQYF
TRBV27	TRBD2	TRBJ2-7	NA	TGTGCCAGCAGTTTAAGGCCACCGGGACTAGCGGGAACTACCTACGAGCAGTACTTC	CASSLRPPGLAGTTYEQYF
TRBV10-3	NA	TRBJ2-5	NA	TGTGCCATCAGTGACGCCGGGGGGCGCGGATTTGAGACCCAGTACTTC	CAISDAGGRGFETQYF